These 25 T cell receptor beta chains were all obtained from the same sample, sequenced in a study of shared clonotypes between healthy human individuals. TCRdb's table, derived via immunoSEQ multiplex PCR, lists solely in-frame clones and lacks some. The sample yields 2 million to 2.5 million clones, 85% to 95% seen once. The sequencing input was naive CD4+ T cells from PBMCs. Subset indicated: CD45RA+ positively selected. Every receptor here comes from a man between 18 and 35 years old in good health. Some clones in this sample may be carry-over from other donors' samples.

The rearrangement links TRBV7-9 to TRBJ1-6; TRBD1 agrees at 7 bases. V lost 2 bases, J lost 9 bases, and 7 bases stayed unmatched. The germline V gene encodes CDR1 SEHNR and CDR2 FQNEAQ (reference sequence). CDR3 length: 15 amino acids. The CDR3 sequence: CASSLQGTDLSPLHF. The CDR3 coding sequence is TGTGCCAGCAGCTTACAGGGGACAGACCTTTCACCCCTCCACTTT.

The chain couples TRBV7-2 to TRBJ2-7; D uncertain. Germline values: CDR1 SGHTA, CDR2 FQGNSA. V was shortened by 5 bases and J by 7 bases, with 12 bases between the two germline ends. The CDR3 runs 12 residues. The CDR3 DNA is TGTGCCAGCAGCCCCTCCCTAGGGGAGCAGTACTTC. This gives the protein CASSPSLGEQYF.

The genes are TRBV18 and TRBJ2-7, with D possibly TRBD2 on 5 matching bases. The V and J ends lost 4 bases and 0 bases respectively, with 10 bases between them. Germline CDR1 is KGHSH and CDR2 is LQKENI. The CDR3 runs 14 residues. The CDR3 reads CASSLSRDSYEQYF. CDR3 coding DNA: TGTGCCAGCTCACTATCCCGGGACTCCTACGAGCAGTACTTC. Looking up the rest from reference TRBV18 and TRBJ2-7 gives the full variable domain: NAGVMQNPRHLVRRRGQEARLRCSPMKGHSHVYWYRQLPEEGLKFMVYLQKENIIDESGMPKERFSAEFPKEGPSILRIQQVVRGDSAAYFCASSLSRDSYEQYFGPGTRLTVT.

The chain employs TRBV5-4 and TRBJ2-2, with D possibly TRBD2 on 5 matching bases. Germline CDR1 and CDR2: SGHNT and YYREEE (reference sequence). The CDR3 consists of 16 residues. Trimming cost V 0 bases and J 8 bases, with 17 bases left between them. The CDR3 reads CASSLGGRNGRGELFF. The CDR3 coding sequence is TGTGCCAGCAGCTTGGGAGGGCGGAACGGGCGAGGGGAGCTGTTTTTT.

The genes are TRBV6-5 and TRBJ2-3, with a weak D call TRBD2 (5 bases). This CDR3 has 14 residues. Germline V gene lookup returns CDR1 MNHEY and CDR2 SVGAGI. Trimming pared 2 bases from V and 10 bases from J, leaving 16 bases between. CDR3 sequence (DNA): TGTGCCAGCAGTTACGACATGCATCGGGGAGCGCAGTATTTT. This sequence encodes CASSYDMHRGAQYF.

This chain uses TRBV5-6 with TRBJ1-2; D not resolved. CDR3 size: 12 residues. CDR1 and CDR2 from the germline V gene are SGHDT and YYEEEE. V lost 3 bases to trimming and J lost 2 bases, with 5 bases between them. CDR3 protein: CASSWENYGYTF. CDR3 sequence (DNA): TGTGCCAGCAGCTGGGAAAACTATGGCTACACCTTC.

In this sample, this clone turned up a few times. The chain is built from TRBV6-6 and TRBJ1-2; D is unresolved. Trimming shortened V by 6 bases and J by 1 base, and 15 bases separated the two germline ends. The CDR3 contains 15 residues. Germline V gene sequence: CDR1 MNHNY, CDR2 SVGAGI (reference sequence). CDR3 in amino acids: CASSRPDRSNYGYTF. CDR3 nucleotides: TGTGCCAGCAGCCGACCGGACCGGAGTAACTATGGCTACACCTTC.

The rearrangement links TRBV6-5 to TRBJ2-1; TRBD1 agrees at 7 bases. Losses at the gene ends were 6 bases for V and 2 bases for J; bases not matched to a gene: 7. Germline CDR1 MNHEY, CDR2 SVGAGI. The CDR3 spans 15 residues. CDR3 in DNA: TGTGCCAGCAGCCTAGACAGGGTCCCCTACAATGAGCAGTTCTTC. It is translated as CASSLDRVPYNEQFF.

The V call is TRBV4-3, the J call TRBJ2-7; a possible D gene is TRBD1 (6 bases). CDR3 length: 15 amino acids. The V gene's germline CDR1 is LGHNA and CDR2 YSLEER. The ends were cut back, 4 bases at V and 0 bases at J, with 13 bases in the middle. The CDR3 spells CASSRIRDNSYEQYF. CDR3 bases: TGCGCCAGCAGCCGGATTCGGGACAACTCCTACGAGCAGTACTTC.

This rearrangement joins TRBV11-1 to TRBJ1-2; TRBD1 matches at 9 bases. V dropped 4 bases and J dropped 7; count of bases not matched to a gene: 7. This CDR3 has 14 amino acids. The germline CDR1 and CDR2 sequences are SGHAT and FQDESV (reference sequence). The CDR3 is CASSSGQGIGGYTF. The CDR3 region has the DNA TGTGCCAGCAGCTCCGGACAGGGGATAGGTGGCTACACCTTC.

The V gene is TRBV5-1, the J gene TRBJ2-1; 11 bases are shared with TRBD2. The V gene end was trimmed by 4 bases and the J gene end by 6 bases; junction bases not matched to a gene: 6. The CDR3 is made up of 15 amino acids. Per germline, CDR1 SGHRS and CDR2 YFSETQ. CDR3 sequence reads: CASSRTSGRINEQFF. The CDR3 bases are TGCGCCAGCAGCAGAACTAGCGGGAGAATCAATGAGCAGTTCTTC.

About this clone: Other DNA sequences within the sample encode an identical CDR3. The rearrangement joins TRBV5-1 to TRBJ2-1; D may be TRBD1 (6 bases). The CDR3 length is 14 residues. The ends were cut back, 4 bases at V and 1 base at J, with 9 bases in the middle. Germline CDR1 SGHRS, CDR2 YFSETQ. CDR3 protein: CASSKGGSYNEQFF. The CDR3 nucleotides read TGCGCCAGCAGCAAAGGGGGTTCCTACAATGAGCAGTTCTTC.

CDR3 DNA: TGTGCCAGCAGGAGATACCGGGACTTCCTGGCTAGGCGAGGCTACGAGCAGTACTTC. Translated: CASRRYRDFLARRGYEQYF. The V call is TRBV27, the J call TRBJ2-7; D might be TRBD2 (6 bases). CDR1 is MNHEY, CDR2 SMNVEV, per germline (reference sequence). Trimming pared 6 bases from V and 3 bases from J, leaving 30 bases between. The CDR3 loop spans 19 amino acids.

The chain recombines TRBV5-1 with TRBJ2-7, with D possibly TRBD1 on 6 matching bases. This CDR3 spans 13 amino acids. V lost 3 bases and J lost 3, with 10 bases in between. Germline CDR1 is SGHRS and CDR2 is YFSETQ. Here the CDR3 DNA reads TGCGCCAGCAGCTCACAGGGCTTCTACGAGCAGTACTTC. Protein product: CASSSQGFYEQYF. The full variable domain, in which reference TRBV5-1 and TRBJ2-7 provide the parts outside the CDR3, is KAGVTQTPRYLIKTRGQQVTLSCSPISGHRSVSWYQQTPGQGLQFLFEYFSETQRNKGNFPGRFSGRQFSNSRSEMNVSTLELGDSALYLCASSSQGFYEQYFGPGTRLTVT.

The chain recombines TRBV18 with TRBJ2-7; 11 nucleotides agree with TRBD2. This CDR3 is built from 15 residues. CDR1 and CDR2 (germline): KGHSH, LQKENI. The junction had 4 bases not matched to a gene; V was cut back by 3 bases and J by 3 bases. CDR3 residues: CASSPSTSGIYEQYF. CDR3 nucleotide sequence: TGTGCCAGCTCACCTTCGACTAGCGGGATCTACGAGCAGTACTTC. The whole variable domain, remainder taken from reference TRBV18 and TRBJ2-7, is NAGVMQNPRHLVRRRGQEARLRCSPMKGHSHVYWYRQLPEEGLKFMVYLQKENIIDESGMPKERFSAEFPKEGPSILRIQQVVRGDSAAYFCASSPSTSGIYEQYFGPGTRLTVT.

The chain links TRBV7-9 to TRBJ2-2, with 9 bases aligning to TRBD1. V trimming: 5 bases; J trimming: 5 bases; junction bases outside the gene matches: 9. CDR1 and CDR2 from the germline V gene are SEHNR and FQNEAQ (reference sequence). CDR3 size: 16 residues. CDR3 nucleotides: TGTGCCAGCAGCATCAACCGACAGGGGGGAACCGGGGAGCTGTTTTTT. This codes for CASSINRQGGTGELFF.

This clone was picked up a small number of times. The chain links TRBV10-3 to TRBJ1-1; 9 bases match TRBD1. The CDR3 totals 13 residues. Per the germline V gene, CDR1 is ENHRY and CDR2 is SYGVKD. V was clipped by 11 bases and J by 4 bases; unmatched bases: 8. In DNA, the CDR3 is TGTGCCGCTGGGACAGGGCAGGGCACTGAAGCTTTCTTT. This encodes CAAGTGQGTEAFF.

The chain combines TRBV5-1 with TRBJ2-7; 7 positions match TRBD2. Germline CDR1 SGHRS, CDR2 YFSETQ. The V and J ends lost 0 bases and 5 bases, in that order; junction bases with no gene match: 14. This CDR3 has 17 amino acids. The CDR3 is CASSLEILPGSGNEQYF. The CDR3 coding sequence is TGCGCCAGCAGCTTGGAAATCCTGCCCGGGAGCGGGAACGAGCAGTACTTC.

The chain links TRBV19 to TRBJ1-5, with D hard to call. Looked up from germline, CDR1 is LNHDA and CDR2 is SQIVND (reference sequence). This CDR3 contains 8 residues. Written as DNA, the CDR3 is TGTGCGACTCAGCCCCAGCATTTT. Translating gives CATQPQHF. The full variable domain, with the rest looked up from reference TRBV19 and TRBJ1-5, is DGGITQSPKYLFRKEGQNVTLSCEQNLNHDAMYWYRQDPGQGLRLIYYSQIVNDFQKGDIAEGYSVSREKKESFPLTVTSAQKNPTAFYLCATQPQHFGDGTRLSIL.

The CDR3 DNA reads as TGTGCCAGCAGCGCCGTTCTAGTACGCGGGGCCAACGTCCTGACTTTC. Amino acids: CASSAVLVRGANVLTF. This chain uses TRBV28 with TRBJ2-6; D is uncertain. The germline gives CDR1 MDHEN, CDR2 SYDVKM. With 6 bases removed from V and 4 bases from J, the gap between germline ends came to 16 bases. The CDR3 is 16 residues long.

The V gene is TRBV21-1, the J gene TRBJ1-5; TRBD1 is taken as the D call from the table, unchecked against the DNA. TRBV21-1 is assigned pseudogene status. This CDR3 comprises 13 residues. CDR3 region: CASSDRGNQPQHF. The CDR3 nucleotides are TGTGCCAGCAGCGACAGGGGTAACCAGCCCCAGCATTTT.

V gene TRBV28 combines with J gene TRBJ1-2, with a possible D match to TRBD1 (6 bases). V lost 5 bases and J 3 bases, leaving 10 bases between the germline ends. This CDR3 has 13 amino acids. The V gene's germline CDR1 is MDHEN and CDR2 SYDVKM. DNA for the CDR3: TGTGCCAGCAGTGGGACACCTTACTATGGCTACACCTTC. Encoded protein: CASSGTPYYGYTF.

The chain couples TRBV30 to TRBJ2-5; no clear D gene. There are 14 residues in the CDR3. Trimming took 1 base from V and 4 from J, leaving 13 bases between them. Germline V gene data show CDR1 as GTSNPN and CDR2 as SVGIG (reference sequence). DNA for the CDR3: TGTGCCTGGAGTGGGATTGGGGTCGGAGAGACCCAGTACTTC. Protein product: CAWSGIGVGETQYF. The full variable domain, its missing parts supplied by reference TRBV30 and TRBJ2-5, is SQTIHQWPATLVQPVGSPLSLECTVEGTSNPNLYWYRQAAGRGLQLLFYSVGIGQISSEVPQNLSASRPQDRQFILSSKKLLLSDSGFYLCAWSGIGVGETQYFGPGTRLLVL.

CDR3 amino acids: CAWLLVRREGGDEQFF. CDR3 DNA sequence: TGTGCCTGGCTTTTGGTGCGGCGGGAGGGCGGGGATGAGCAGTTCTTC. This chain links TRBV30 with TRBJ2-1; 9 bases agree with TRBD2. The J segment lost 8 bases and the V segment lost 5 bases, leaving 16 bases of the junction unmatched. The CDR3 is 16 amino acids. Germline loops: CDR1 GTSNPN, CDR2 SVGIG (reference sequence).

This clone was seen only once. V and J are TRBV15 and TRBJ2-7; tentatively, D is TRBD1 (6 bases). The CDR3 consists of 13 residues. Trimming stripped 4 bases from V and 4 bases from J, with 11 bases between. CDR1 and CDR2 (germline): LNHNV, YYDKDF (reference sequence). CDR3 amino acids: CATSTGQLYEQYF. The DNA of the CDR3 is TGTGCCACCAGCACGGGACAATTATACGAGCAGTACTTC. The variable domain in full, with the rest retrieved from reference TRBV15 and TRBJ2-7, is DAMVIQNPRYQVTQFGKPVTLSCSQTLNHNVMYWYQQKSSQAPKLLFHYYDKDFNNEADTPDNFQSRRPNTSFCFLDIRSPGLGDTAMYLCATSTGQLYEQYFGPGTRLTVT.